Following are 13 T cell receptor beta chains from one sample sequenced in a study of blood T cell repertoires in COVID-19. The data were produced by immunoSEQ multiplex PCR, yet TCRdb's version contains in-frame clones alone and is incomplete. This repertoire shows 350,000 or so clones, roughly 86% found once; its top ten account for about 10%. The sequencing sample was made of peripheral blood. The receptors shown here come from a woman aged 25-40 years with COVID-19, enrolled during active disease.

The genes are TRBV28 and TRBJ1-5; D gene ambiguous. The ends were cut back, 7 bases at V and 1 base at J, with 17 bases in the middle. This CDR3 is 16 amino acids long. Germline lookup yields CDR1 MDHEN and CDR2 SYDVKM. In DNA, the CDR3 is TGTGCCAGCACCATGGTCGAGGGCGGAAGCAATCAGCCCCAGCATTTT. Residues: CASTMVEGGSNQPQHF.

The V call is TRBV28, the J call TRBJ1-1; 9 bases line up with TRBD1. The CDR3 runs to 18 residues. Trimming removed 0 bases from V and 2 bases from J; junction bases left unmatched: 10. The V gene's germline CDR1 is MDHEN and CDR2 SYDVKM. The CDR3 region is CASSLWRDRAIFNTEAFF. Here the CDR3 DNA reads TGTGCCAGCAGTTTATGGAGGGACAGGGCGATTTTTAACACTGAAGCTTTCTTT.

Comment on this clone: Other DNA sequences in this specimen translate into the identical CDR3. The chain couples TRBV6-5 to TRBJ2-7; 7 bases map to TRBD2. The CDR3 has 13 amino acids. The J segment lost 5 bases and the V segment lost 0 bases, leaving 1 base of the junction unmatched. In germline, CDR1 is MNHEY, CDR2 SVGAGI. CDR3 sequence reads: CASSYSGGNEQYF. CDR3 coding DNA: TGTGCCAGCAGTTACTCCGGGGGGAACGAGCAGTACTTC.

The gene calls are TRBV2 and TRBJ2-4; D is unresolved. Trimming removed 3 bases at V and 0 bases at J, with 6 bases between. Germline V gives CDR1 SNHLY, CDR2 FYNNEI. The CDR3 has 14 residues. The CDR3 loop reads CASSDTLAKNIQYF. CDR3 sequence (DNA): TGTGCCAGCAGTGACACTTTAGCCAAAAACATTCAGTACTTC. Looking up the rest from reference TRBV2 and TRBJ2-4 gives the full variable domain: EPEVTQTPSHQVTQMGQEVILRCVPISNHLYFYWYRQILGQKVEFLVSFYNNEISEKSEIFDDQFSVERPDGSNFTLKIRSTKLEDSAMYFCASSDTLAKNIQYFGAGTRLSVL.

This clone was observed a few times. This rearrangement joins TRBV7-2 to TRBJ2-7, with unresolved D. The germline CDR1 and CDR2 sequences are SGHTA and FQGNSA. The CDR3 spans 13 residues. Trimming cost V 5 bases and J 4 bases, with 12 bases left between them. As DNA, the CDR3 is TGTGCCAGCAGCGGAGACGGTCTTTACGAGCAGTACTTC. Residues: CASSGDGLYEQYF.

This clone was recorded only once. This chain joins TRBV3-1 (or the pseudogene TRBV3-2) and TRBJ1-5; maybe TRBD1 (5 bases). The V gene's germline CDR1 is LGHDT and CDR2 YNNKEL (reference sequence). The CDR3 runs to 15 residues. V was clipped by 0 bases and J by 5 bases, with 11 bases between them. The CDR3: CASSQDTRAHQPQHF. CDR3 DNA sequence: TGTGCCAGCAGCCAAGATACCAGGGCACATCAGCCCCAGCATTTT.

The chain employs TRBV19 and TRBJ2-6; 7 bases line up with TRBD1. Germline V CDR1 and CDR2: LNHDA, SQIVND (reference sequence). The CDR3 is 15 amino acids. Trimming cost V 5 bases and J 2 bases; bases outside gene matches: 3. For the CDR3, the DNA is TGTGCCAGTAGTTTAACAGGGGCTGGGGCCAACGTCCTGACTTTC. Encoded protein: CASSLTGAGANVLTF.

This clone showed up just a few times. The chain uses TRBV15 and TRBJ2-7; 7 positions agree with TRBD2. V shed 3 bases, J shed 0 bases, and the junction held 5 bases outside the gene matches. The CDR3 has 15 residues. The V gene's germline CDR1 is LNHNV and CDR2 YYDKDF (reference sequence). Here the CDR3 reads CATSRDQRGSYEQYF. CDR3 sequence (DNA): TGTGCCACCAGCAGGGACCAGCGGGGCTCCTACGAGCAGTACTTC. The full variable domain, its missing parts supplied by reference TRBV15 and TRBJ2-7, is DAMVIQNPRYQVTQFGKPVTLSCSQTLNHNVMYWYQQKSSQAPKLLFHYYDKDFNNEADTPDNFQSRRPNTSFCFLDIRSPGLGDTAMYLCATSRDQRGSYEQYFGPGTRLTVT.

The V gene is TRBV27, the J gene TRBJ2-7, with TRBD2 matching over 11 bases. Germline V gene data show CDR1 as MNHEY and CDR2 as SMNVEV (reference sequence). V shed 6 bases, J shed 7 bases, and the junction held 11 bases outside the gene matches. The CDR3 sequence is 15 residues long. CDR3 sequence (DNA): TGTGCCAGCAGATTTTCTAGCGGGAGGCCGCGTGAGCAGTACTTC. This translates into CASRFSSGRPREQYF.

This clone was counted a single time. The rearrangement joins TRBV7-9 to TRBJ2-2; D is unresolved. The V end lost 5 bases, the J end lost 4 bases, and 5 bases lay between the germline ends. Germline assignment: CDR1 SEHNR and CDR2 FQNEAQ (reference sequence). The CDR3 consists of 12 residues. The CDR3: CASSLITGELFF. The DNA for the CDR3 is TGTGCCAGCAGCCTAATCACCGGGGAGCTGTTTTTT.

This clone has just one count. This rearrangement joins TRBV9 to TRBJ1-1; 9 nucleotides line up with TRBD1. CDR3 length equals 13 residues. Looked up from germline, CDR1 is SGDLS and CDR2 is YYNGEE. V was pared by 7 bases and J by 4 bases, with 5 bases of the junction left unmatched. As DNA, the CDR3 is TGTGCCAGCGGACAGGGGTTGGGCACTGAAGCTTTCTTT. Protein sequence: CASGQGLGTEAFF.

The rearrangement uses TRBV7-3 and TRBJ2-3; no definite D call. This CDR3 region has 13 residues. Germline-derived CDR1 and CDR2 are SGHTA and FQGTGA. V lost 4 bases, J lost 0 bases, and 5 bases lay in between. The CDR3 loop reads CASSSYSTDTQYF. CDR3 DNA sequence: TGTGCCAGCAGCTCCTATAGCACAGATACGCAGTATTTT. Together with reference TRBV7-3 and TRBJ2-3, the CDR3 gives the full variable domain: GAGVSQTPSNKVTEKGKYVELRCDPISGHTALYWYRQSLGQGPEFLIYFQGTGAADDSGLPNDRFFAVRPEGSVSTLKIQRTERGDSAVYLCASSSYSTDTQYFGPGTRLTVL.

This chain uses TRBV19 with TRBJ2-7; D unclear. This CDR3 is 13 amino acids long. The germline V gene encodes CDR1 LNHDA and CDR2 SQIVND (reference sequence). Trimming stripped 4 bases from V and 4 bases from J, with 11 bases between. CDR3 bases: TGTGCCAGTAGTACCCGTTTAGAGTACGAGCAGTACTTC. Residues: CASSTRLEYEQYF.